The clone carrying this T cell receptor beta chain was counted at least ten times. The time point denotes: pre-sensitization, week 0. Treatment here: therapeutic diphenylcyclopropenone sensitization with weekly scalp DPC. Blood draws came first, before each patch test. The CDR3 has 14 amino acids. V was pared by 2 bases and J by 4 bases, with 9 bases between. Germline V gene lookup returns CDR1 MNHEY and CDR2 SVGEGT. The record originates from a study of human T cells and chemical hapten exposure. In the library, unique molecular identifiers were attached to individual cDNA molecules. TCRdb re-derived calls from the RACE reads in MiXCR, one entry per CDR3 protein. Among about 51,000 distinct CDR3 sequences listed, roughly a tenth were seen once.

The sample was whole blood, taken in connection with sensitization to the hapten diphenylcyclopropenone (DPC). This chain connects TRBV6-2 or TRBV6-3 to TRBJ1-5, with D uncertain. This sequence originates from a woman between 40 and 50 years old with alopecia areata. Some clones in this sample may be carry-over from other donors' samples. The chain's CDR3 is CASSYVRSNQPQHF. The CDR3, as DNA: TGTGCCAGCAGTTACGTACGGAGTAATCAGCCCCAGCATTTT.